This T cell receptor beta chain was retrieved from a study of tumor-infiltrating lymphocytes in localized non-small cell lung cancer. Deletions cut 3 bases from V and 6 bases from J, with 9 bases between. CDR3 length: 13 amino acids. CDR1 and CDR2 from the germline V gene are GTSNPN and SVGIG (reference sequence). Repertoires were generated with immunoSEQ multiplex PCR, while TCRdb's copy carries only in-frame clones and drops some. The profile shows 13,000 to 15,000 clones, about four fifths of them singletons. The TCR comes from a human donor with non-small cell lung cancer. The V and J genes are TRBV30 and TRBJ1-6; D not certain. The specimen was lung tumor tissue. The CDR3 DNA sequence: TGTGCCTGGAGGGAAGGACTTAATTCACCCCTCCACTTT. Translating gives CAWREGLNSPLHF.